Following are 25 T cell receptor beta chains from one sample sequenced in a study of blood T cell repertoires in COVID-19. Assay: immunoSEQ multiplex PCR; the TCRdb copy retains only in-frame clones and omits some. The sample contains some 70,000 clones, around 90% of which appear only once. Specimen: peripheral blood. The receptors were sampled from a human donor with active COVID-19. The donor label of this sample is uncertain.

The J gene is TRBJ2-4, the V gene TRBV7-2; D is undetermined. V shed 5 bases and J shed 1 base, with 9 bases lying between them. This CDR3 has 14 amino acids. Germline loops: CDR1 SGHTA, CDR2 FQGNSA. The CDR3 DNA is TGTGCCAGCAGCCCAAGCACTGCCAAAAACATTCAGTACTTC. This encodes CASSPSTAKNIQYF.

The rearrangement uses TRBV7-9 and TRBJ2-7; a weak D match, TRBD1 (5 bases). The CDR3 has 14 amino acids. Germline CDR1 SEHNR, CDR2 FQNEAQ (reference sequence). The V end was cut by 1 base, the J end by 2 bases, with 9 bases between. The CDR3 bases are TGTGCCAGCAGCTTAGTGGGCAGGGCCTACGAGCAGTACTTC. Its protein is CASSLVGRAYEQYF.

The CDR3 loop reads CASSLTSSYEQYF. CDR3 coding DNA: TGTGCCAGCAGTTTGACTAGCAGCTACGAGCAGTACTTC. V and J are TRBV6-2 or TRBV6-3 and TRBJ2-7, with 7 nucleotides matching TRBD2. Germline V CDR1 and CDR2: MNHEY, SVGEGT. CDR3 length: 13 residues. Germline trimming cut 4 bases from V and 3 bases from J; bases unmatched to any gene: 3.

The gene calls are TRBV7-2 and TRBJ2-3, with 10 bases aligning to TRBD2. Trimming took 0 bases from V and 1 from J; bases not matched to a gene: 1. Germline lookup yields CDR1 SGHTA and CDR2 FQGNSA. The length of the CDR3 is 16 residues. CDR3 DNA sequence: TGTGCCAGCAGCTTAGCGGGGACTAGCGGCACAGATACGCAGTATTTT. Translation: CASSLAGTSGTDTQYF.

J is TRBJ1-1 and V is TRBV7-2, with TRBD1 identical over 7 bases. Per germline, CDR1 SGHTA and CDR2 FQGNSA. This CDR3 is built from 14 residues. V was clipped by 5 bases and J by 1 base; unmatched bases: 4. CDR3 amino acids: CASSRDRSNTEAFF. The CDR3 DNA reads as TGTGCCAGCAGCCGGGACAGATCGAACACTGAAGCTTTCTTT.

This chain joins TRBV5-1 and TRBJ2-3; D may be TRBD2 (6 bases). Germline V gene sequence: CDR1 SGHRS, CDR2 YFSETQ. Trimming stripped 1 base from V and 1 base from J, with 7 bases between. The CDR3 runs 14 residues. The CDR3 sequence: CASSLPSGTDTQYF. The CDR3 nucleotides are TGCGCCAGCAGCTTGCCTAGCGGCACAGATACGCAGTATTTT.

CDR3: CASSSPAQGHREKLFF. The CDR3 DNA follows: TGTGCCAGCAGTTCTCCCGCCCAGGGCCATAGGGAAAAACTGTTTTTT. This sequence joins TRBV6-5 and TRBJ1-4; tentatively, D is TRBD1 (5 bases). Germline lookup yields CDR1 MNHEY and CDR2 SVGAGI. There are 16 residues in the CDR3. V lost 4 bases, J lost 8 bases, and 20 bases lay in between.

V and J are TRBV11-2 and TRBJ1-2; no definite D call. The V gene's germline CDR1 is SGHAT and CDR2 FQNNGV. The CDR3 sequence is 13 residues long. Trimming stripped 0 bases from V and 4 bases from J, with 6 bases between. CDR3: CASSLDRGYGYTF. The CDR3 DNA reads TGTGCCAGCAGCTTAGACAGAGGCTATGGCTACACCTTC.

The chain combines TRBV6-5 with TRBJ2-1, with TRBD1 matching 10 bases. CDR1 is MNHEY and CDR2 is SVGAGI in the germline V gene. V shed 5 bases and J 7 bases; nucleotides not matched to a gene: 8. This CDR3 spans 15 amino acids. CDR3: CASSTRDRGGNEQFF. The CDR3 DNA is TGTGCCAGCAGTACCCGGGACAGGGGAGGGAATGAGCAGTTCTTC.

The rearrangement joins TRBV18 to TRBJ1-2; 9 nucleotides line up with TRBD1. The CDR3 is 14 residues long. After removal of 5 bases from V and 4 bases from J, the junction contained 5 bases not matched to a gene. Germline V CDR1 and CDR2: KGHSH, LQKENI. This chain's CDR3 is CASSSDRGGYGYTF. CDR3 coding DNA: TGTGCCAGCTCATCGGACAGGGGTGGCTATGGCTACACCTTC.

This clone occurred once. At the DNA level, this CDR3 is encoded by other sequences in the same sample as well. The J gene is TRBJ2-7, the V gene TRBV28; 10 nucleotides line up with TRBD1. CDR3 length equals 15 residues. The germline V gene has CDR1 MDHEN and CDR2 SYDVKM. Trimming cost V 4 bases and J 6 bases; bases outside gene matches: 9. Here the CDR3 reads CASSSSGTGDPEQYF. In DNA, the CDR3 is TGTGCCAGCAGTTCCTCCGGGACAGGGGACCCCGAGCAGTACTTC.

The CDR3 loop reads CASSLSGGHNEQFF. The CDR3 DNA is TGTGCCAGCAGCTTATCCGGCGGTCACAATGAGCAGTTCTTC. The chain recombines TRBV5-6 with TRBJ2-1, with D uncertain. This CDR3 has 14 amino acids. With 2 bases removed from V and 5 bases from J, the gap between germline ends came to 11 bases. The V gene's germline CDR1 is SGHDT and CDR2 YYEEEE.

The chain uses TRBV28 and TRBJ1-1, with 8 positions matching TRBD1. V was pared by 3 bases and J by 5 bases, with 5 bases of the junction left unmatched. Germline V gives CDR1 MDHEN, CDR2 SYDVKM. The CDR3 has 14 residues. Here the CDR3 DNA reads TGTGCCAGCAGTTTGGACAGGGTCGGAACTGAAGCTTTCTTT. This translates into CASSLDRVGTEAFF.

This chain connects TRBV9 to TRBJ2-3, with a possible D match to TRBD2 (5 bases). Between the trimmed V and J ends, which lost 0 bases and 6 bases, there was a span of 17 bases. The CDR3 totals 16 residues. CDR1 is SGDLS and CDR2 is YYNGEE in the germline V gene. Here the CDR3 reads CASSVGMTEVSDTQYF. The CDR3 DNA follows: TGTGCCAGCAGCGTAGGAATGACGGAGGTTTCGGATACGCAGTATTTT.

The chain carries TRBV6-4 and TRBJ2-7; D ambiguous. V shed 1 base and J shed 0 bases, with 10 bases lying between them. This CDR3 spans 15 amino acids. CDR1 and CDR2 (germline): MRHNA, SNTAGT. CDR3 DNA sequence: TGTGCCAGCAGTGACTTGCAGGCCCGCTCCTACGAGCAGTACTTC. Its translation is CASSDLQARSYEQYF.

The CDR3 spells CASSYSAGDGAFF. For the CDR3, the DNA is TGTGCCAGCAGTTACTCGGCGGGGGATGGAGCTTTCTTT. The rearrangement uses TRBV6-5 and TRBJ1-1; perhaps TRBD1 as D (5 bases). The CDR3 runs 13 residues. Germline CDR1 is MNHEY and CDR2 is SVGAGI. V gave up 0 bases and J gave up 10 bases, with 12 bases separating them.

The chain combines TRBV6-5 with TRBJ1-5, with D possibly TRBD1 on 5 matching bases. Germline V gives CDR1 MNHEY, CDR2 SVGAGI. There are 14 residues in the CDR3. Between the trimmed V and J ends, which lost 5 bases and 4 bases, there was a span of 12 bases. This chain's CDR3 is CASSITGGNQPQHF. The CDR3 DNA is TGTGCCAGCAGTATTACGGGGGGGAATCAGCCCCAGCATTTT.

The chain employs TRBV10-3 and TRBJ2-7, with a possible D match to TRBD1 (6 bases). The CDR3 has 15 residues. Trimming shortened V by 3 bases and J by 0 bases, and 12 bases separated the two germline ends. CDR1 and CDR2 (germline): ENHRY, SYGVKD. CDR3 in amino acids: CAISDDDRSSYEQYF. CDR3 nucleotide sequence: TGTGCCATCAGTGACGACGACAGGAGCTCCTACGAGCAGTACTTC.

The chain is built from TRBV4-2 and TRBJ2-1; TRBD2 agrees at 10 bases. Germline-derived CDR1 and CDR2 are LGHNA and YNFKEQ. V shed 4 bases, J shed 0 bases, and the junction held 15 bases outside the gene matches. This CDR3 spans 20 amino acids. CDR3 region: CASSPRRGSGRGSSYNEQFF. The CDR3 bases are TGTGCCAGCAGCCCAAGGCGGGGGAGCGGGAGGGGAAGCTCCTACAATGAGCAGTTCTTC.

The V call is TRBV18, the J call TRBJ2-2; 7 bases line up with TRBD2. From germline, CDR1 is KGHSH and CDR2 LQKENI. The CDR3 consists of 15 residues. J gave up 5 bases and V 2 bases, and 5 bases lay outside the gene matches. The CDR3 loop is CASSPSSGLTGELFF. The DNA of the CDR3 is TGTGCCAGCTCACCATCTAGCGGCCTGACCGGGGAGCTGTTTTTT.

The V and J genes are TRBV12-3 or TRBV12-4 and TRBJ2-7; TRBD2 matches 10 bases. This CDR3 has 12 residues. V lost 4 bases to trimming and J lost 7 bases; unmatched junction nucleotides: 1. This chain's CDR3 is CASSSGLAEQYF. CDR3 coding DNA: TGTGCCAGCAGTTCGGGACTAGCGGAGCAGTACTTC.

The chain joins TRBV4-3 to TRBJ1-2, with 8 bases lining up with TRBD1. CDR1 is LGHNA and CDR2 is YSLEER in the germline V gene. With 0 bases clipped from V and 4 bases from J, the junction kept 7 bases outside the gene matches. This CDR3 is 16 amino acids long. CDR3 nucleotide sequence: TGCGCCAGCAGCCAAGAAGAGACAGGGGTTATCTATGGCTACACCTTC. Translation gives CASSQEETGVIYGYTF.

The V gene is TRBV3-1 (or the pseudogene TRBV3-2), the J gene TRBJ2-5; D call uncertain. The CDR3 totals 14 residues. In germline, CDR1 is LGHDT, CDR2 YNNKEL (reference sequence). Trimming took 1 base from V and 3 from J, leaving 9 bases between them. The CDR3 loop is CASSQGGSKETQYF. DNA for the CDR3: TGTGCCAGCAGCCAAGGTGGCAGTAAAGAGACCCAGTACTTC.

The chain links TRBV25-1 to TRBJ1-4; no firm D call. Trimming left V 3 bases short and J 8 bases short, with 16 bases between. The CDR3 consists of 15 residues. The germline CDR1 and CDR2 sequences are MGHDK and SYGVNS. Written as DNA, the CDR3 is TGTGCCAGCAGTGACCCGGGAGCCACGGAAGAAAAACTGTTTTTT. This codes for CASSDPGATEEKLFF.

The chain employs TRBV28 and TRBJ1-4, with 7 bases that match TRBD1. Germline assignment: CDR1 MDHEN and CDR2 SYDVKM. The trim removed 5 bases at V and 0 bases at J, leaving 3 bases unmatched. There are 15 residues in the CDR3. CDR3 region: CASSPGGSTNEKLFF. CDR3 bases: TGTGCCAGCAGTCCAGGGGGATCAACTAATGAAAAACTGTTTTTT.